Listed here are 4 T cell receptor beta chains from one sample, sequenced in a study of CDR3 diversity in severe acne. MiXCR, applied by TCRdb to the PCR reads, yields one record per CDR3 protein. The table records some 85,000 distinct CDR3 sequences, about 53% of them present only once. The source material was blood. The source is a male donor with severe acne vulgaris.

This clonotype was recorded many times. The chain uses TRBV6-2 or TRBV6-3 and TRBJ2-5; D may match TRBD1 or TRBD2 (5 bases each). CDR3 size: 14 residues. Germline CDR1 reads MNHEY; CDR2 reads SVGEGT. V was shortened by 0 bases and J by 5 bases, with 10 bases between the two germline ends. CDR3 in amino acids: CASSYSGDEETQYF. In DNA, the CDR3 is TGTGCCAGCAGTTACTCCGGGGACGAGGAGACCCAGTACTTC.

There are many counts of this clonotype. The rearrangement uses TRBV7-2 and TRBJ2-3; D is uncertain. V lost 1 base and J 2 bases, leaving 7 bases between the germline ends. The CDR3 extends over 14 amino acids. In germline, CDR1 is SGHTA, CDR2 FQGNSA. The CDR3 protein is CASSLERLTDTQYF. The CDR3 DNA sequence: TGTGCCAGCAGCTTAGAACGGCTCACAGATACGCAGTATTTT. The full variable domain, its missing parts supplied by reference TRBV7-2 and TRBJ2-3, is GAGVSQSPSNKVTEKGKDVELRCDPISGHTALYWYRQSLGQGLEFLIYFQGNSAPDKSGLPSDRFSAERTGGSVSTLTIQRTQQEDSAVYLCASSLERLTDTQYFGPGTRLTVL.

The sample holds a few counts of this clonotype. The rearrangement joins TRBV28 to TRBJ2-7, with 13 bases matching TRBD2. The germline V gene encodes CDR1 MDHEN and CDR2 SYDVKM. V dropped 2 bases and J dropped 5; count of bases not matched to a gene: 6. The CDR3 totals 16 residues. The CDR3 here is CASSLTSGRARDEQYF. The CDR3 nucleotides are TGTGCCAGCAGTTTAACTAGCGGGAGGGCCCGCGACGAGCAGTACTTC.

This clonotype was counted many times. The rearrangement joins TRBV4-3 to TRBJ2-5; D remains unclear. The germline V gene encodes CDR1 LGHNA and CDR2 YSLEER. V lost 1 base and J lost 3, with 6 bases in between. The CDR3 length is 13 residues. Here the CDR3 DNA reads TGCGCCAGCAGCCAAGGAACAAAAGAGACCCAGTACTTC. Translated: CASSQGTKETQYF.